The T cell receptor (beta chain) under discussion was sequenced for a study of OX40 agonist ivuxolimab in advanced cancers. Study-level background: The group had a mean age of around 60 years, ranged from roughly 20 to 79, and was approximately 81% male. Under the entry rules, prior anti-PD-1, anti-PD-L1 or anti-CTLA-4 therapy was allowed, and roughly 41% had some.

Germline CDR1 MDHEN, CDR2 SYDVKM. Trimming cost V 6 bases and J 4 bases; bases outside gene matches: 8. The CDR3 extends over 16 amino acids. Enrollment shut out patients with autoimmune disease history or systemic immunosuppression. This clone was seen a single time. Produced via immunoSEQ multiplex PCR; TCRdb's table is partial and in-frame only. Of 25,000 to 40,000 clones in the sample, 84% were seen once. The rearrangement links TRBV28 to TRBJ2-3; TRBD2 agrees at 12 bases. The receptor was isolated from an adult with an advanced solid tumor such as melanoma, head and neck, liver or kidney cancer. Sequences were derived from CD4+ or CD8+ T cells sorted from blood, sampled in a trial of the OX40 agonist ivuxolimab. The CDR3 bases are TGTGCCAGCAGCCTCGAGCTAGCGGGAGGGCCAGATACGCAGTATTTT. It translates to CASSLELAGGPDTQYF.